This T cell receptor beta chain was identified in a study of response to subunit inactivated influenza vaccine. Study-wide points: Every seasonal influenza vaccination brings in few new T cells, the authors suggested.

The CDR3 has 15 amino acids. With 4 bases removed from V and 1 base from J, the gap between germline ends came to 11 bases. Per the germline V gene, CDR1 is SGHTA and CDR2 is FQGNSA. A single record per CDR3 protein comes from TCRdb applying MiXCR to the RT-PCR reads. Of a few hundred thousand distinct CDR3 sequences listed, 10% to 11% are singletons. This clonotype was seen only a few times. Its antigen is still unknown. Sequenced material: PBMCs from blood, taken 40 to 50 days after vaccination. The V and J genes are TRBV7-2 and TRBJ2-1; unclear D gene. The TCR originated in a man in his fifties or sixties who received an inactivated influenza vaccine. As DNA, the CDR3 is TGTGCCAGCAGCTCTGAGTCACAGTCCTACAATGAGCAGTTCTTC. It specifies CASSSESQSYNEQFF.